This TCR beta chain was observed in a study of T cells after yellow fever vaccination. There are many counts of this clonotype. Overall study results and limits: A limited proportion of clonotypes was detected within both the CD4 and CD8 compartments. Compared with primary, the secondary response was weaker and peaked at day 5, not 15.

Conversion of TCR transcripts into cDNA relied on 5'RACE template switching, which added a universal primer site and UMIs. In TCRdb, the 5' RACE reads were re-called with MiXCR into one record per CDR3 protein. The sample has 40,000 or so distinct CDR3 sequences, roughly 7.1% seen once. Unmatched junction bases numbered 4, after V lost 5 bases and J lost 2 bases. This CDR3 is built from 16 residues. From germline, CDR1 is SEHNR and CDR2 FQNEAQ (reference sequence). The material sequenced was CD8+ T cells not binding an NS4B(214-222) dextramer, sorted from PBMCs, taken 45 days after the yellow fever booster vaccination. The TCR comes from a man aged 25-45 years who received the YFV17D yellow fever vaccine. V and J are TRBV7-9 and TRBJ2-2, with 11 bases lining up with TRBD2. The CDR3 loop is CASSPTSGSNTGELFF. The CDR3 DNA reads TGTGCCAGCAGCCCCACTAGCGGGAGTAACACCGGGGAGCTGTTTTTT.